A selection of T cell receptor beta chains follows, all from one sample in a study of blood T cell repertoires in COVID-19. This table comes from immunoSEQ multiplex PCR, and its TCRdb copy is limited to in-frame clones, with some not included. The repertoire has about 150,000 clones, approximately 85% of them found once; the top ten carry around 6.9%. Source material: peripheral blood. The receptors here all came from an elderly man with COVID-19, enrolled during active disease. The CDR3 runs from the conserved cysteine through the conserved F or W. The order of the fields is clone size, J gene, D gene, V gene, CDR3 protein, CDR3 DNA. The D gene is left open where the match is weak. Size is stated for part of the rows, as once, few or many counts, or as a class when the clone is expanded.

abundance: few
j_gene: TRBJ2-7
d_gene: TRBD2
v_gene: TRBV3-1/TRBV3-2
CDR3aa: CASSRTSGGSYEQYF
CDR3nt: TGTGCCAGCAGCCGGACTAGCGGGGGATCCTACGAGCAGTACTTC

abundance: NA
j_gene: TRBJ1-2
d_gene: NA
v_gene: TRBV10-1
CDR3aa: CASSFRQQDNYGYTF
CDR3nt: TGCGCCAGCAGCTTCCGACAGCAAGATAACTATGGCTACACCTTC

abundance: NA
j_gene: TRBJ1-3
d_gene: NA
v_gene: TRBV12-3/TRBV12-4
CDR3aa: CASSLGSNTIYF
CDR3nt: TGTGCCAGCAGTTTGGGCTCGAACACCATATATTTT

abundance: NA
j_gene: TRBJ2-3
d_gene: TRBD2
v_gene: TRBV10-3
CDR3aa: CAISDLTSDTQYF
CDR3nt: TGTGCCATCAGTGATTTGACTAGCGATACGCAGTATTTT

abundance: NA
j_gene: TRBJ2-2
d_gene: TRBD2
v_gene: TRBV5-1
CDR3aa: CASSSGGGWSGELFF
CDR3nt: TGCGCCAGCAGCTCCGGCGGGGGGTGGTCCGGGGAGCTGTTTTTT

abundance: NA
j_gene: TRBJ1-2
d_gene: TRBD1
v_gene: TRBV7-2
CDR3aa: CASTRGQGQNYGYTF
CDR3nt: TGTGCCAGCACCCGGGGACAGGGCCAAAACTATGGCTACACCTTC

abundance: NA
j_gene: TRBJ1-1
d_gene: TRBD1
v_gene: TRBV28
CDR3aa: CASTLLPGQGDTEAFF
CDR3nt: TGTGCCAGCACCCTACTCCCGGGACAGGGAGATACTGAAGCTTTCTTT

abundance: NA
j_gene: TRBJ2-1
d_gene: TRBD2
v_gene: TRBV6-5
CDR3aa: CASTVSGGRYNEQFF
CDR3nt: TGTGCCAGCACCGTAAGCGGGGGCCGTTACAATGAGCAGTTCTTC

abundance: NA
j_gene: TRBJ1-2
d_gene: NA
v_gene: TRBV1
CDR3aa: CTSSQTNGYTF
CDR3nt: TGCACCAGCAGCCAAACAAATGGCTACACCTTC

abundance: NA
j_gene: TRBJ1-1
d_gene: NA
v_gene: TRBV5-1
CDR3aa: CASSLTPWVEGAGTEAFF
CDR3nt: TGCGCCAGCAGCTTAACACCGTGGGTGGAGGGCGCGGGCACTGAAGCTTTCTTT

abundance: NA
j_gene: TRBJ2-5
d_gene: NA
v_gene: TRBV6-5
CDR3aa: CASSYRGWETQYF
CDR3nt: TGTGCCAGCAGTTATCGGGGGTGGGAGACCCAGTACTTC

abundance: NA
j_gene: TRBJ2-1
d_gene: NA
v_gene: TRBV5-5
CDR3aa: CASSPGGPYNEQFF
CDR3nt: TGTGCCAGCAGCCCCGGAGGGCCCTACAATGAGCAGTTCTTC

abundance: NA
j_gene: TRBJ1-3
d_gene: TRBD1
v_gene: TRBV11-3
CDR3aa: CASSSGTGQGNTIYF
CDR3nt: TGTGCCAGCAGCTCAGGGACAGGACAAGGAAACACCATATATTTT

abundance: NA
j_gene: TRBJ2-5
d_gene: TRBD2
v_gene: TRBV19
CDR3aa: CASSPGDTVGGARETQYF
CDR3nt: TGTGCCAGTAGCCCCGGGGACACAGTCGGGGGGGCTCGAGAGACCCAGTACTTC

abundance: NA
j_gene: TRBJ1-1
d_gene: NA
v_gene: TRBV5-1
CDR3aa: CASSLYSNTEAFF
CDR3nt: TGCGCCAGCAGCTTGTACAGTAACACTGAAGCTTTCTTT

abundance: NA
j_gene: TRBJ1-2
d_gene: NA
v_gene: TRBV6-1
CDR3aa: CASSEAVPSGYTF
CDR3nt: TGTGCCAGCAGTGAAGCTGTCCCTAGTGGCTACACCTTC

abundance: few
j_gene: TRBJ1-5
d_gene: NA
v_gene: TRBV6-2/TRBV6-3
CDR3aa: CASSYGPGNGNQPQHF
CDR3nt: TGTGCCAGCAGTTACGGGCCGGGGAACGGAAATCAGCCCCAGCATTTT

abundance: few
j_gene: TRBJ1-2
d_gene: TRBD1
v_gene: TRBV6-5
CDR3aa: CASSYGRQGDNYGYTF
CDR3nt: TGTGCCAGCAGTTACGGGAGACAGGGAGATAACTATGGCTACACCTTC

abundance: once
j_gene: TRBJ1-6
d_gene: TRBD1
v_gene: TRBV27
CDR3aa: CASSLRDSFYNSPLHF
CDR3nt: TGTGCCAGCAGTTTACGGGACAGCTTCTATAATTCACCCCTCCACTTT

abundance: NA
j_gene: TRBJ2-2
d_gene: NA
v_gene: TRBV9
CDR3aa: CASSVAGPANTGELFF
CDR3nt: TGTGCCAGCAGCGTAGCTGGTCCAGCGAACACCGGGGAGCTGTTTTTT

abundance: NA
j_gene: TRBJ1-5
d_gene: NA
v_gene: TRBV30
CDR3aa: CAYRLGPKGGQPQHF
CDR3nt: TGTGCCTATCGCCTAGGTCCCAAGGGAGGTCAGCCCCAGCATTTT

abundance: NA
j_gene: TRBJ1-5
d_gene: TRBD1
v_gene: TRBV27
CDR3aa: CASSFRQGHQPQHF
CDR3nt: TGTGCCAGCAGTTTTCGACAGGGTCATCAGCCCCAGCATTTT

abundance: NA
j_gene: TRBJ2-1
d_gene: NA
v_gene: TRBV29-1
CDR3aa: CSVLGTGTLVGEQFF
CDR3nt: TGCAGCGTTCTAGGGACCGGGACTCTGGTTGGTGAGCAGTTCTTC

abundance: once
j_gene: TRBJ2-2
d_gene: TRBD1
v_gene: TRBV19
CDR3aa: CASRPGQGGPNTGELFF
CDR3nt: TGTGCCAGTAGACCGGGACAGGGTGGTCCGAACACCGGGGAGCTGTTTTTT

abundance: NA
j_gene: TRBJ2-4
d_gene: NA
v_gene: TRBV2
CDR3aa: CASSDNMGPHIQYF
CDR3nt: TGTGCCAGCAGTGATAACATGGGCCCTCACATTCAGTACTTC

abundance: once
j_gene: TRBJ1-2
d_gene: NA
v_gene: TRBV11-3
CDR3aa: CASSLDREDDYGYTF
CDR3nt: TGTGCCAGCAGCTTAGACAGGGAAGATGACTATGGCTACACCTTC

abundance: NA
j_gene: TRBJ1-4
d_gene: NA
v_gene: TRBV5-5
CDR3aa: CASILLRGGGKTNEKLFF
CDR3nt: TGTGCCAGCATCCTCTTAAGGGGGGGCGGGAAGACTAATGAAAAACTGTTTTTT

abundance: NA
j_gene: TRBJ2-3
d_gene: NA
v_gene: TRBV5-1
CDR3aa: CASSSGTPRGTQYF
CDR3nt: TGCGCCAGCAGCTCCGGGACTCCTCGTGGCACGCAGTATTTT

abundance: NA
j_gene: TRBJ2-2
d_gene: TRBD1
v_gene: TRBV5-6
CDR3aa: CASSATGVNTGELFF
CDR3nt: TGTGCCAGCAGCGCCACAGGGGTGAACACCGGGGAGCTGTTTTTT

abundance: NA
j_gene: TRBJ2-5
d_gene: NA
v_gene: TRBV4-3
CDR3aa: CASSQRAAETQYF
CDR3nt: TGCGCCAGCAGCCAGAGGGCTGCGGAGACCCAGTACTTC

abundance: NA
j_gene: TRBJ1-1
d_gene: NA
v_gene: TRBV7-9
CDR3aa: CASSFSSSGEAFF
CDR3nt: TGTGCCAGCAGCTTTAGTAGTTCGGGTGAAGCTTTCTTT

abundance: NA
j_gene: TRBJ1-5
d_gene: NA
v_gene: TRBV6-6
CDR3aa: CASSFQNQPQHF
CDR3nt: TGTGCCAGCAGTTTTCAAAATCAGCCCCAGCATTTT

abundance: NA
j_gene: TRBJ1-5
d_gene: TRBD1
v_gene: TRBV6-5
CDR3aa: CASSHPTGGYQPQHF
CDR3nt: TGTGCCAGCAGTCACCCCACAGGGGGTTATCAGCCCCAGCATTTT

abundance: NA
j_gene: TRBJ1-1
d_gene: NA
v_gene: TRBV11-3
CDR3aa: CASSLVLAEAFF
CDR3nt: TGTGCCAGCAGCTTAGTACTTGCTGAAGCTTTCTTT

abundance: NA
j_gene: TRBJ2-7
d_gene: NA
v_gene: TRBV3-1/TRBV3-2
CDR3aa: CASSQESGPRGVYEQYF
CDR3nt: TGTGCCAGCAGCCAAGAATCGGGACCCAGGGGGGTCTACGAGCAGTACTTC

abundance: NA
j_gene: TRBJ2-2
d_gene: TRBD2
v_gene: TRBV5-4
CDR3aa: CASSLSGGMNTGELFF
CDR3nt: TGTGCCAGCAGCTTGTCGGGGGGAATGAACACCGGGGAGCTGTTTTTT

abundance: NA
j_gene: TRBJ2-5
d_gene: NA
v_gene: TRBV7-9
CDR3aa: CASSLHLGVVETQYF
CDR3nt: TGTGCCAGCAGCTTACATCTCGGGGTGGTGGAGACCCAGTACTTC

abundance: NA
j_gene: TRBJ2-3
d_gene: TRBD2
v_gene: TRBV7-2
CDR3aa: CASSPGGARDTQYF
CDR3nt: TGTGCCAGCAGCCCCGGGGGGGCAAGGGATACGCAGTATTTT

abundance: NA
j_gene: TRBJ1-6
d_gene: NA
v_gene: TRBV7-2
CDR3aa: CASSFGGGSPLHF
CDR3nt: TGTGCCAGCAGCTTCGGAGGTGGTTCACCCCTCCACTTT

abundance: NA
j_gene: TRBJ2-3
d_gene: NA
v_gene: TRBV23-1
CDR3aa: CASNPLRQGTDTQYF
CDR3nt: TGCGCCAGCAACCCCCTCAGGCAGGGCACAGATACACAGTATTTT

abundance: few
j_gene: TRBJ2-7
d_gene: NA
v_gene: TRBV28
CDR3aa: CASSFPPGSEGGEQYF
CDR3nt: TGTGCCAGCAGTTTCCCTCCCGGGTCCGAGGGGGGGGAGCAGTACTTC

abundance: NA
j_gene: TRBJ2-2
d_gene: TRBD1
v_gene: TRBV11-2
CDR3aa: CASSSTGPRTGELFF
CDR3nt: TGTGCCAGCAGCTCGACAGGGCCTAGGACCGGGGAGCTGTTTTTT

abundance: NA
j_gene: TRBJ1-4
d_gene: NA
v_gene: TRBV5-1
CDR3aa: CASSRESTNEKLFF
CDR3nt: TGCGCCAGCAGCCGGGAGTCAACTAATGAAAAACTGTTTTTT

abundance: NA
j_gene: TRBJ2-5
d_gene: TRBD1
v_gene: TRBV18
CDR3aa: CASSRGTGRETQYF
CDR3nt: TGTGCCAGCTCACGCGGGACAGGTCGGGAGACCCAGTACTTC

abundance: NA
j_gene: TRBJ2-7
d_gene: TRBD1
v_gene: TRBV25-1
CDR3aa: CASSDITRGRYEQYF
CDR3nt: TGTGCCAGCAGTGATATAACCAGGGGGCGATACGAGCAGTACTTC

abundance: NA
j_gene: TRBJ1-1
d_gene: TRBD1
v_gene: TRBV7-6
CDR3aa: CASSSTGGAEAFF
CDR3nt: TGTGCCAGCAGCTCCACAGGGGGCGCTGAAGCTTTCTTT

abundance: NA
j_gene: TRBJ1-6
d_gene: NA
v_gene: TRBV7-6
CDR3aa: CASSGGERIGTYNSPLHF
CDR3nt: TGTGCCAGCAGCGGAGGGGAACGGATAGGCACCTATAATTCACCCCTCCACTTT

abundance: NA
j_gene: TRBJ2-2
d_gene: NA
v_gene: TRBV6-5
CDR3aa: CAIGLGNTGELFF
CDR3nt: TGTGCCATAGGCCTAGGCAACACCGGGGAGCTGTTTTTT

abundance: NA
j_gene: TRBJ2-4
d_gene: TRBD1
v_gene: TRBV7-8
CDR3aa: CASSRDSSAKNIQYF
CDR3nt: TGTGCCAGCAGCCGGGACAGCTCAGCCAAAAACATTCAGTACTTC

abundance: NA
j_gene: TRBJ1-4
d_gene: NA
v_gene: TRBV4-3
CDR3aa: CASSQGRGEKLFF
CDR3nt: TGCGCCAGCAGCCAAGGGCGAGGGGAAAAACTGTTTTTT

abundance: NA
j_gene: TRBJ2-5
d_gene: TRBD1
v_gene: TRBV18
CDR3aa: CASSPPGQGKETQYF
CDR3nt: TGTGCCAGCTCACCGCCCGGACAGGGGAAAGAGACCCAGTACTTC

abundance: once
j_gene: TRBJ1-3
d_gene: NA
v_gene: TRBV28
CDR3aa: CASSAPGAGNTIYF
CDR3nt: TGTGCCAGCAGTGCCCCAGGGGCTGGAAACACCATATATTTT

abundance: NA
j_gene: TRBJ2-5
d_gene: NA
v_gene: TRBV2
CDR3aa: CASIITGPETQYF
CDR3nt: TGTGCCAGCATAATTACGGGTCCAGAGACCCAGTACTTC

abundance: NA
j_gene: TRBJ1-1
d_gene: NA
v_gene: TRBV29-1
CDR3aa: CSVGYRSDTEAFF
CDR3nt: TGCAGCGTTGGTTACAGATCAGACACTGAAGCTTTCTTT